This entry concerns a single T cell receptor (beta chain). No antigen is known for it. The data originate from a study of shared clonotypes between healthy human individuals. Findings and limits, study-wide: Memory subsets generally showed lower estimated richness than naive subsets.

The CDR3 spans 15 residues. The V gene's germline CDR1 is MNHEY and CDR2 SVGAGI. V dropped 6 bases and J dropped 0 bases, with 11 bases sitting between them. CD45RO-negative cells were positively selected for CCR7, leaving out terminally differentiated effector memory CD45RA+ cells. Assay: immunoSEQ multiplex PCR; the TCRdb copy retains only in-frame clones and omits some. This table holds 2 million or so clones, roughly 94% found once. The TCR sequence derives from a man aged 18 to 35 in good health. Sequencing was done on a sample of naive CD8+ T cells sorted from blood. The J gene is TRBJ1-4, the V gene TRBV6-5; no reliable D call. CDR3 sequence: CASSLERATNEKLFF. CDR3 sequence (DNA): TGTGCCAGCAGCCTGGAGAGGGCAACTAATGAAAAACTGTTTTTT.